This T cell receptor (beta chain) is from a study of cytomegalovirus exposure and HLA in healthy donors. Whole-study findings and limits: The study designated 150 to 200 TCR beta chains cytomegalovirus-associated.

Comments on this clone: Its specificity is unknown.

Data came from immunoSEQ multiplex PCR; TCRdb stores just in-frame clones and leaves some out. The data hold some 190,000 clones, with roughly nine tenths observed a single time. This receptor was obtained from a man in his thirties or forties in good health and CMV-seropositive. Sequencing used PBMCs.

The CDR3 sequence is CASSPPTHNYEQYF. For the CDR3, the DNA is TGTGCCAGCTCACCACCTACACACAACTACGAGCAGTACTTC. The genes are TRBV18 and TRBJ2-7; no firm D call. The CDR3 has 14 residues. V was shortened by 0 bases and J by 3 bases, with 9 bases between the two germline ends. CDR1 KGHSH and CDR2 LQKENI come from the germline V gene.